Listed here are 31 T cell receptor beta chains from one sample, sequenced in a study of radiation and T cells in renal cell carcinoma. Time point indicated: blood 4 weeks post-SBRT, at nephrectomy. Treatment defined: 15 Gy SBRT to primary tumor, nephrectomy 4 weeks later. TCRdb's copy holds only in-frame clones and misses some; the assay was immunoSEQ multiplex PCR. The repertoire includes more than 60,000 clones, roughly 85% of them detected once, and about 2.4% sits in the top ten. Sequences were derived from blood, sampled from a patient whose treatment included radiotherapy and nephrectomy. These receptors were obtained from a woman aged 55-70 years with renal cell carcinoma.

The rearrangement uses TRBV28 and TRBJ1-6; D possibly corresponds to TRBD1 (5 bases). The CDR3 totals 15 residues. The germline V gene has CDR1 MDHEN and CDR2 SYDVKM. Trimming stripped 6 bases from V and 11 bases from J, with 20 bases between. The CDR3 bases are TGTGCCAGCAGCCCCCCCAGGGTTGAAAGTACACCCCTCCACTTT. This encodes CASSPPRVESTPLHF.

This clone was seen only once. This chain joins TRBV7-2 and TRBJ2-1; D ambiguous. The V and J ends lost 3 bases and 2 bases respectively, with 11 bases between them. The germline V gene has CDR1 SGHTA and CDR2 FQGNSA. This CDR3 is built from 15 residues. CDR3 DNA: TGTGCCAGCAGCTTCTCAGTTTTGCCCTACAATGAGCAGTTCTTC. This sequence encodes CASSFSVLPYNEQFF.

This sequence joins TRBV7-2 and TRBJ2-1; the match to TRBD1 covers 9 bases. This CDR3 has 15 residues. The V gene's germline CDR1 is SGHTA and CDR2 FQGNSA. Trimming cost V 5 bases and J 5 bases; bases outside gene matches: 7. The CDR3 region has the DNA TGTGCCAGCAGCCTCACAGGGGGCGCCCACAATGAGCAGTTCTTC. Translation gives CASSLTGGAHNEQFF.

The chain joins TRBV18 to TRBJ2-1; D is unclear. V lost 1 base and J lost 4, with 14 bases in between. The CDR3 covers 16 residues. Germline V gives CDR1 KGHSH, CDR2 LQKENI. The DNA of the CDR3 is TGTGCCAGCTCACCACAACAGAGCCTAGAATACAATGAGCAGTTCTTC. It codes for CASSPQQSLEYNEQFF.

The chain joins TRBV7-2 to TRBJ2-3; D call uncertain. The CDR3 has 13 residues. The germline V gene encodes CDR1 SGHTA and CDR2 FQGNSA. V shed 7 bases and J shed 7 bases, with 15 bases lying between them. The CDR3 DNA is TGTGCCAGCAACCAACGAATGGGGAATACGCAGTATTTT. This translates into CASNQRMGNTQYF.

This rearrangement joins TRBV19 to TRBJ2-1; no clear D gene. Trimming removed 4 bases from V and 8 bases from J, with 9 bases in between. CDR1 LNHDA and CDR2 SQIVND come from the germline V gene (reference sequence). CDR3 length: 12 amino acids. The CDR3, as DNA: TGTGCCAGTAGTACCCGAGGAGATGAGCAGTTCTTC. Residues: CASSTRGDEQFF.

This clone was seen a few times. V gene TRBV6-5 combines with J gene TRBJ1-2; D is possibly TRBD1 (6 bases). The CDR3 totals 14 residues. V shed 3 bases and J shed 4 bases, with 12 bases lying between them. Germline CDR1 MNHEY, CDR2 SVGAGI. In DNA, the CDR3 is TGTGCCAGCAGTTATACAGGGACGGGCTATGGCTACACCTTC. Translated, it gives CASSYTGTGYGYTF.

Concerning this clone itself: The junction differs from germline at one of its ends, possibly a read error. Other DNA sequences from this sample encode an identical CDR3 as well. V usage is TRBV18 and J usage is TRBJ1-2; 9 bases fit TRBD1. The CDR3 sequence is 15 residues long. CDR1 KGHSH and CDR2 LQKENI come from the germline V gene. CDR3 in amino acids: CASSPPTGGEYGYTF. DNA for the CDR3: TGCGCCAGCTCACCACCGACAGGGGGAGAGTATGGCTACACCTTC.

The chain couples TRBV7-3 to TRBJ1-1; D is ambiguous. The CDR3 contains 12 residues. The V gene lost 6 bases and the J gene lost 0 bases, with 5 bases spanning the gap. Germline lookup yields CDR1 SGHTA and CDR2 FQGTGA. The CDR3 sequence: CASRGLNTEAFF. In DNA form, the CDR3 reads TGTGCCAGCAGGGGATTGAACACTGAAGCTTTCTTT.

In its sample, this clone was seen once. V gene TRBV28 combines with J gene TRBJ1-6; D perhaps matches TRBD1 (6 bases). CDR1 is MDHEN and CDR2 is SYDVKM in the germline V gene. This CDR3 has 16 residues. V shed 3 bases and J shed 10 bases, with 19 bases lying between them. For the CDR3, the DNA is TGTGCCAGCAGTTTTATCCTGGGGGCATGGGAATCACCCCTCCACTTT. This gives the protein CASSFILGAWESPLHF.

As DNA, the CDR3 is TGTGCCAGCAGTTTATGGGGAGGGTATGAGACCCAGTACTTC. Protein sequence: CASSLWGGYETQYF. The gene calls are TRBV28 and TRBJ2-5; 7 nucleotides match TRBD2. Trimming took 0 bases from V and 5 from J; bases not matched to a gene: 3. Germline assignment: CDR1 MDHEN and CDR2 SYDVKM. The CDR3 consists of 14 residues.

CDR3 loop: CASSILGVNEQFF. Written as DNA, the CDR3 is TGTGCCAGTAGTATTCTGGGGGTCAATGAGCAGTTCTTC. The V and J genes are TRBV19 and TRBJ2-1; D is perhaps TRBD1 or TRBD2 (5 bases each). The CDR3 covers 13 residues. CDR1 LNHDA and CDR2 SQIVND come from the germline V gene (reference sequence). The V end lost 3 bases, the J end lost 6 bases, and 9 bases lay between the germline ends.

The V gene is TRBV6-1, the J gene TRBJ2-2; D gene uncertain. Germline V gene lookup returns CDR1 MNHNS and CDR2 SASEGT. V was clipped by 5 bases and J by 5 bases, with 6 bases between them. The length of the CDR3 is 12 residues. The CDR3: CASSIGTGELFF. CDR3 in DNA: TGTGCCAGCAGTATTGGGACCGGGGAGCTGTTTTTT.

V is TRBV19 and J is TRBJ1-3; 8 nucleotides match TRBD1. J was trimmed by 1 base and V by 4 bases; bases with no gene match: 9. Germline assignment: CDR1 LNHDA and CDR2 SQIVND (reference sequence). This CDR3 is built from 17 residues. CDR3 protein: CASSTIWTGRSGNTIYF. CDR3 sequence (DNA): TGTGCCAGTAGTACGATTTGGACAGGGCGTTCTGGAAACACCATATATTTT.

The chain couples TRBV6-1 to TRBJ1-5; D perhaps matches TRBD1 (5 bases). V was trimmed by 3 bases and J by 4 bases, leaving 10 bases between them. The CDR3 length is 14 residues. CDR1 is MNHNS, CDR2 SASEGT, per germline. CDR3 DNA: TGTGCCAGCAGTGACAGGGTACGTAATCAGCCCCAGCATTTT. Translating it yields CASSDRVRNQPQHF.

This clone has more than one count but fewer than ten. The V gene is TRBV29-1, the J gene TRBJ2-5; possible D gene TRBD2, 6 bases. The CDR3 has 13 residues. Trimming took 7 bases from V and 2 from J, leaving 14 bases between them. From germline, CDR1 is SQVTM and CDR2 ANQGSEA. DNA for the CDR3: TGCAGCGCCCGGGGGACCGGTCAAGAGACCCAGTACTTC. Its translation: CSARGTGQETQYF.

The gene calls are TRBV9 and TRBJ1-4; maybe TRBD1 (5 bases). Trimming stripped 3 bases from V and 0 bases from J, with 12 bases between. Looked up from germline, CDR1 is SGDLS and CDR2 is YYNGEE. The length of the CDR3 is 16 residues. The CDR3 coding sequence is TGTGCCAGCAGCGCCCCTCGGGACGCAACTAATGAAAAACTGTTTTTT. Translation: CASSAPRDATNEKLFF.

This clone appeared once. The chain uses TRBV6-5 and TRBJ2-3; 9 bases align to TRBD2. The CDR3 has 14 residues. V dropped 9 bases and J dropped 7; count of bases not matched to a gene: 11. Per germline, CDR1 MNHEY and CDR2 SVGAGI. In nucleotides, the CDR3 is TGTGCCAGTTGGCGGGAGGGCGGGTTGAATACGCAGTATTTT. It encodes CASWREGGLNTQYF.

This clone was recorded a few times. V is TRBV6-1 and J is TRBJ1-4; D uncertain. Germline V gene sequence: CDR1 MNHNS, CDR2 SASEGT. This CDR3 region has 14 residues. V lost 6 bases, J lost 3 bases, and 11 bases lay in between. The CDR3, as DNA: TGTGCCAGCAGCTACAGTCGATCTAATGAAAAACTGTTTTTT. As protein: CASSYSRSNEKLFF.

The chain couples TRBV20-1 to TRBJ2-3; D uncertain. Germline V lookup: CDR1 DFQATT, CDR2 SNEGSKA (reference sequence). Trimming took 3 bases from V and 5 from J, leaving 6 bases between them. The CDR3 has 11 residues. As DNA, the CDR3 is TGCAGTGCTAGCCCTCAAGATACGCAGTATTTT. This translates into CSASPQDTQYF.

V gene TRBV19 combines with J gene TRBJ2-2; TRBD1 is a possible D gene (6 bases). Germline V gene lookup returns CDR1 LNHDA and CDR2 SQIVND (reference sequence). Trimming left V 3 bases short and J 6 bases short, with 14 bases between. The CDR3 consists of 15 residues. In nucleotides, the CDR3 is TGTGCCAGTAGTATCGGGACACTGGCGGCCGGGGAGCTGTTTTTT. Translating gives CASSIGTLAAGELFF.

CDR3 sequence (DNA): TGTGCCAGCAGCTCGATGAGGGGGCCGAGCAATCAGCCCCAGCATTTT. It is translated as CASSSMRGPSNQPQHF. V gene TRBV14 combines with J gene TRBJ1-5, with 7 nucleotides matching TRBD1. In germline, CDR1 is SGHDN, CDR2 FVKESK. CDR3 length equals 16 residues. The trim removed 5 bases at V and 1 base at J, leaving 8 bases unmatched. The full variable domain, its missing parts supplied by reference TRBV14 and TRBJ1-5, is EAGVTQFPSHSVIEKGQTVTLRCDPISGHDNLYWYRRVMGKEIKFLLHFVKESKQDESGMPNNRFLAERTGGTYSTLKVQPAELEDSGVYFCASSSMRGPSNQPQHFGDGTRLSIL.

J is TRBJ1-1 and V is TRBV7-3; 7 bases are shared with TRBD1. From germline, CDR1 is SGHTA and CDR2 FQGTGA. The CDR3 has 14 amino acids. J gave up 4 bases and V 3 bases, and 5 bases lay outside the gene matches. The CDR3: CASSLTGSGTEAFF. The CDR3 bases are TGTGCCAGCAGCTTGACAGGGTCGGGCACTGAAGCTTTCTTT.

V and J are TRBV28 and TRBJ2-3; D is uncertain. With 8 bases removed from V and 1 base from J, the gap between germline ends came to 7 bases. The CDR3 spans 12 residues. Germline V lookup: CDR1 MDHEN, CDR2 SYDVKM. The CDR3 nucleotides are TGTGCCAGCCCCCCCGGCACAGATACGCAGTATTTT. As protein: CASPPGTDTQYF.

This sequence joins TRBV11-3 and TRBJ2-5; 13 positions match TRBD2. Germline values: CDR1 SGHNT, CDR2 YENEEA. The length of the CDR3 is 15 residues. V shed 4 bases, J shed 4 bases, and the junction held 3 bases outside the gene matches. The CDR3 coding sequence is TGTGCCAGCAGCTCTGGACTAGCGGGAGTAGAGACCCAGTACTTC. Translating it yields CASSSGLAGVETQYF.

The CDR3 region is CASSTARDYEQYF. In nucleotides, the CDR3 is TGTGCCAGTAGTACGGCGCGGGACTACGAGCAGTACTTC. The chain combines TRBV19 with TRBJ2-7; tentatively, D is TRBD2 (6 bases). Germline CDR1 and CDR2: LNHDA and SQIVND (reference sequence). V lost 4 bases, J lost 3 bases, and 10 bases lay in between. The CDR3 sequence is 13 residues long.

The chain carries TRBV19 and TRBJ2-7; D may be TRBD1 (6 bases). Germline V gene lookup returns CDR1 LNHDA and CDR2 SQIVND (reference sequence). The CDR3 runs 14 residues. V lost 4 bases and J 2 bases, leaving 12 bases between the germline ends. The CDR3 DNA follows: TGTGCCAGTAGTACAGGGGTCAGGACCTACGAGCAGTACTTC. It codes for CASSTGVRTYEQYF.

This chain joins TRBV5-6 and TRBJ2-7; the D is unclear. Trimming took 2 bases from V and 0 from J, leaving 12 bases between them. CDR1 and CDR2 from the germline V gene are SGHDT and YYEEEE. The CDR3 is 15 amino acids. The CDR3 sequence: CASSLVGKGSYEQYF. The CDR3 DNA is TGTGCCAGCAGCTTAGTAGGCAAAGGCTCCTACGAGCAGTACTTC.

On this clone: At one of its ends the junction is not consistent with the germline gene, which may arise from a read error. CDR3 sequence: CASRKRGARYLVF. The CDR3 DNA follows: TGTGCCAGCAGAAAGCGAGGGGCCCGCTACTTGGTTTTT. This chain uses TRBV2 with TRBJ1-4, with D possibly matching TRBD1 (5 bases). The V gene's germline CDR1 is SNHLY and CDR2 FYNNEI. The CDR3 loop spans 13 amino acids.

This chain joins TRBV28 and TRBJ1-5; no clear D gene. Germline V gene sequence: CDR1 MDHEN, CDR2 SYDVKM. V shed 7 bases and J shed 4 bases, with 14 bases lying between them. The CDR3 runs to 14 residues. CDR3 loop: CASMLEATNQPQHF. CDR3 bases: TGTGCCAGCATGCTTGAGGCCACAAATCAGCCCCAGCATTTT.

This chain links TRBV7-2 with TRBJ2-7, with a tentative D call TRBD1 (6 bases). CDR3 length equals 14 residues. The germline V gene has CDR1 SGHTA and CDR2 FQGNSA. With 7 bases removed from V and 3 bases from J, the gap between germline ends came to 16 bases. DNA of the CDR3: TGTGCCAGCACAAGGGACACCCAGTACTACGAGCAGTACTTC. Residues: CASTRDTQYYEQYF.